The 14 T cell receptor beta chains listed next were all sequenced from one sample in a study of beta chain features in type 1 diabetes. The sequenced template was cDNA made from the entire isolated RNA. TCRdb's table, derived via immunoSEQ multiplex PCR, lists solely in-frame clones and lacks some. This sample has approximately 160,000 clones; over 7.5% occur once, and the top ten carry approximately 2.2%. The sample was central memory CD4+ T cells from blood. All receptors come from a woman under 30 in good health.

This clone was seen more than once but under ten times. The chain is built from TRBV25-1 and TRBJ1-2; 9 nucleotides agree with TRBD1. The CDR3 length is 15 residues. Germline V gene lookup returns CDR1 MGHDK and CDR2 SYGVNS. V lost 6 bases to trimming and J lost 8 bases; unmatched junction nucleotides: 13. As DNA, the CDR3 is TGTGCCAGCAGCCACTCCGGGACAGGGAGGAACGGCTACACCTTC. Protein: CASSHSGTGRNGYTF.

This clone turned up a few times. The rearrangement joins TRBV5-1 to TRBJ1-1; D remains unclear. CDR1 and CDR2 (germline): SGHRS, YFSETQ. The CDR3 is 14 amino acids. The V end lost 0 bases, the J end lost 1 base, and 7 bases lay between the germline ends. DNA of the CDR3: TGCGCCAGCAGCTTGGCCGCAGGGAACACTGAAGCTTTCTTT. Protein sequence: CASSLAAGNTEAFF.

This clone has just a few counts. V usage is TRBV7-9 and J usage is TRBJ1-1; TRBD1 matches at 8 bases. Germline loops: CDR1 SEHNR, CDR2 FQNEAQ (reference sequence). The junction had 10 bases not matched to a gene; V was cut back by 5 bases and J by 11 bases. The CDR3 covers 13 residues. The CDR3 DNA reads as TGTGCCAGCAGCCACCCCAGGGGGCGCGGGGCTTTCTTT. Translation gives CASSHPRGRGAFF.

This clone was seen a handful of times. The V gene is TRBV5-6, the J gene TRBJ1-1; D might be TRBD1 (6 bases). The V gene lost 0 bases and the J gene lost 10 bases, with 13 bases spanning the gap. Germline V CDR1 and CDR2: SGHDT, YYEEEE. The CDR3 extends over 13 amino acids. The CDR3 bases are TGTGCCAGCAGCTTGGAGAGGAAAGGGGGAGCTTTCTTT. This sequence encodes CASSLERKGGAFF.

The chain has TRBV10-3 and TRBJ1-1; TRBD1 matches at 7 bases. V gave up 3 bases and J gave up 3 bases; unmatched junction bases: 4. Germline V gives CDR1 ENHRY, CDR2 SYGVKD. The length of the CDR3 is 14 residues. The CDR3 is CAISEQGIYTEAFF. CDR3 coding DNA: TGTGCCATCAGTGAACAGGGGATCTACACTGAAGCTTTCTTT.

There are a few counts of this clone. CDR3 in amino acids: CASTTRGYGYTF. The CDR3 bases are TGTGCCAGCACCACCAGGGGGTATGGCTACACCTTC. The chain uses TRBV6-6 and TRBJ1-2; the match to TRBD1 covers 7 bases. V gave up 7 bases and J gave up 5 bases; unmatched junction bases: 4. CDR1 is MNHNY, CDR2 SVGAGI, per germline (reference sequence). The CDR3 length is 12 residues.

The genes are TRBV11-2 and TRBJ1-1; D not resolved. This CDR3 is 15 amino acids long. V lost 7 bases and J lost 5, with 20 bases in between. Germline loops: CDR1 SGHAT, CDR2 FQNNGV. CDR3 protein: CASKGRLLKKTEAFF. For the CDR3, the DNA is TGTGCCAGCAAAGGCCGACTCCTCAAGAAGACTGAAGCTTTCTTT.

The chain employs TRBV7-6 and TRBJ1-2; D possibly corresponds to TRBD1 (5 bases). The CDR3 length is 14 residues. The germline V gene encodes CDR1 SGHVS and CDR2 FNYEAQ. V lost 5 bases to trimming and J lost 1 base, with 11 bases between them. CDR3 nucleotides: TGTGCCAGCAGCCCCGACCAGGGTAACTATGGCTACACCTTC. As protein: CASSPDQGNYGYTF.

In the case of this clone: Different DNA sequences within this sample yield the same CDR3. The chain employs TRBV5-1 and TRBJ2-3, with D possibly being TRBD2 (5 bases). V gave up 0 bases and J gave up 3 bases, with 11 bases separating them. Germline-derived CDR1 and CDR2 are SGHRS and YFSETQ. This CDR3 region has 15 residues. CDR3 sequence (DNA): TGCGCCAGCAGCTTGGGAGGGAAAGGGACAGATACGCAGTATTTT. It translates to CASSLGGKGTDTQYF.

There are a few counts of this clone. J is TRBJ1-6 and V is TRBV30; D may be TRBD1 (5 bases). From germline, CDR1 is GTSNPN and CDR2 SVGIG (reference sequence). The CDR3 length is 14 residues. V was shortened by 1 base and J by 4 bases, with 8 bases between the two germline ends. As DNA, the CDR3 is TGTGCCTGGAGTGGGGGCATTTATAATTCACCCCTCCACTTT. It translates to CAWSGGIYNSPLHF.

This rearrangement joins TRBV18 to TRBJ2-7, with 9 bases aligning to TRBD1. This CDR3 comprises 17 residues. With V trimmed by 2 bases and J by 0 bases, 8 bases remained unmatched. In germline, CDR1 is KGHSH, CDR2 LQKENI. CDR3: CASSPWNRGPSSYEQYF. The DNA for the CDR3 is TGTGCCAGCTCACCATGGAACAGGGGGCCAAGCTCCTACGAGCAGTACTTC.

This chain uses TRBV7-2 with TRBJ1-2; D unclear. Germline V gene data show CDR1 as SGHTA and CDR2 as FQGNSA. V shed 4 bases and J shed 5 bases, with 20 bases lying between them. The CDR3 spans 16 residues. The CDR3 loop reads CASSSRGLDARYGYTF. The CDR3 DNA follows: TGTGCCAGCAGCTCGCGCGGTCTTGATGCACGGTATGGCTACACCTTC.

The chain couples TRBV6-1 to TRBJ1-4; D remains ambiguous. The V end was cut by 9 bases, the J end by 6 bases, with 17 bases between. This CDR3 spans 14 amino acids. CDR1 and CDR2 from the germline V gene are MNHNS and SASEGT. CDR3 region: CASRGGLDHEKLFF. The CDR3 DNA is TGTGCCAGTAGAGGAGGGCTCGACCATGAAAAACTGTTTTTT.

Comment on this clone: Additional DNA sequences in this sample encode the identical CDR3. The rearrangement joins TRBV6-5 to TRBJ2-2, with D perhaps TRBD1 (6 bases). Germline values: CDR1 MNHEY, CDR2 SVGAGI. CDR3 length: 16 amino acids. Trimming removed 0 bases from V and 2 bases from J, with 10 bases in between. The DNA for the CDR3 is TGTGCCAGCAGTTACTCGGAACAGGGTAACACCGGGGAGCTGTTTTTT. It yields the protein CASSYSEQGNTGELFF.